This T cell receptor (beta chain) was sequenced in a study of low-dose radiotherapy and immunotherapy resistance in tumors. Time point given: after trial treatment. The treatment is: LDRT plus nivolumab, ipilimumab, low-dose cyclophosphamide and aspirin (RACIN trial). TRAV and TRBV primers primed cDNA for both TCRalpha and TCRbeta. The PCR that amplified TCRs ran for roughly 20 cycles, relying on a constant-region primer and a V-primer adapter. Isolated mRNA underwent amplification via in vitro transcription. TCRdb re-called the reads through MiXCR, storing one row per CDR3 protein. The table shows some 100,000 distinct CDR3 sequences, with around 20% occurring only once. The CDR3 length is 14 residues. CDR1 is SGHDT and CDR2 is YYEEEE in the germline V gene. Trimming left V 3 bases short and J 12 bases short, with 19 bases between.

The sequences come from PBMCs, collected after low-dose radiotherapy plus immunotherapy. The clonotype originates from a male donor with prostate cancer. V is TRBV5-6 and J is TRBJ2-1, with D tentatively TRBD1 (6 bases). The CDR3 loop reads CASSSGTQGLGQFF. The CDR3 bases are TGTGCCAGCAGCTCCGGGACACAGGGTCTGGGGCAGTTCTTC.